One sample yielded the 26 T cell receptor beta chains listed below, sequenced in a study of blood T cell repertoires in COVID-19 (TCRdb year 2020). Library prep was done by the immunoSEQ multiplex PCR assay. TCRdb took this table from immuneACCESS and kept in-frame rearrangements with V and J called. Such tables lack part of the clones; where checked against another copy, unresolved V genes explain under half of the gap, and the rest is unexplained. This sample gives hundreds of thousands of clones in total; 82% of them show up just once. Approximately 3.6% of the sample belongs to the ten largest clones. Sequencing was performed on PBMCs or T cells enriched from blood (not recorded which). The receptors originated from a woman aged 55-70 years who had recovered from COVID-19.

The gene calls are TRBV4-2 and TRBJ2-1; 13 bases fit TRBD2. CDR1 is LGHNA and CDR2 is YNFKEQ in the germline V gene. V trimming: 4 bases; J trimming: 6 bases; junction bases outside the gene matches: 6. CDR3 length: 16 residues. This chain's CDR3 is CASSLLAGGPGNEQFF. The CDR3 coding sequence is TGTGCCAGCAGCCTACTAGCGGGAGGGCCGGGCAATGAGCAGTTCTTC.

V is TRBV6-5 and J is TRBJ1-2; D is perhaps TRBD1 (5 bases). CDR3 size: 14 residues. The V and J ends lost 2 bases and 2 bases respectively, with 9 bases between them. Germline V gene lookup returns CDR1 MNHEY and CDR2 SVGAGI. The CDR3 nucleotides read TGTGCCAGCAGTTACGACAGAGCGAACTATGGCTACACCTTC. Protein: CASSYDRANYGYTF.

This rearrangement joins TRBV5-1 to TRBJ1-1; unclear D gene. The ends were cut back, 0 bases at V and 4 bases at J, with 10 bases in the middle. The CDR3 loop spans 14 amino acids. Germline CDR1 and CDR2: SGHRS and YFSETQ. The CDR3 DNA reads as TGCGCCAGCAGCTTGGATCGGCGAGGCACTGAAGCTTTCTTT. As protein: CASSLDRRGTEAFF.

The V gene is TRBV23-1, the J gene TRBJ1-2; 9 bases map to TRBD1. Being an ORF, TRBV23-1 has a function that is uncertain. The CDR3 is 23 amino acids. Trimming removed 2 bases from V and 3 bases from J; junction bases left unmatched: 28. CDR3 region: CASSQERHTNRDRVLREHYGYTF. The CDR3 coding sequence is TGCGCCAGCAGTCAAGAAAGGCATACAAACCGGGACAGGGTTCTAAGAGAACACTATGGCTACACCTTC.

V and J are TRBV10-3 and TRBJ1-5; 11 positions agree with TRBD1. Germline lookup yields CDR1 ENHRY and CDR2 SYGVKD. V was pared by 1 base and J by 6 bases, with 8 bases of the junction left unmatched. This CDR3 has 17 amino acids. The CDR3 reads CAISEFQGQGAGQPQHF. CDR3 DNA sequence: TGTGCCATCAGTGAGTTCCAAGGACAGGGGGCAGGTCAGCCCCAGCATTTT.

This chain connects TRBV10-3 to TRBJ1-4; tentatively, D is TRBD1 (5 bases). The CDR3 spans 16 residues. Germline CDR1 is ENHRY and CDR2 is SYGVKD. Trimming cost V 0 bases and J 7 bases, with 15 bases left between them. The CDR3 region is CAISESTGRGGEKLFF. DNA for the CDR3: TGTGCCATCAGTGAGTCGACGGGTAGGGGCGGTGAAAAACTGTTTTTT.

V usage is TRBV3-1 (or the pseudogene TRBV3-2) and J usage is TRBJ1-5; 8 nucleotides match TRBD1. Germline-derived CDR1 and CDR2 are LGHDT and YNNKEL (reference sequence). The CDR3 has 14 residues. The V segment lost 4 bases and the J segment 2 bases; nucleotides outside the gene matches: 1. This chain's CDR3 is CASSPGQGNQPQHF. In DNA form, the CDR3 reads TGTGCCAGCAGCCCGGGACAGGGCAATCAGCCCCAGCATTTT.

V and J are TRBV6-1 and TRBJ1-2; D unclear. CDR1 and CDR2 from the germline V gene are MNHNS and SASEGT. V lost 1 base to trimming and J lost 5 bases, with 14 bases between them. CDR3 size: 15 residues. This CDR3 reads CASSEGGRSWYGYTF. The CDR3 DNA sequence: TGTGCCAGCAGTGAAGGTGGCAGGTCGTGGTATGGCTACACCTTC.

The chain combines TRBV5-5 with TRBJ2-3; a weak D match, TRBD1 (5 bases). The CDR3 runs 13 residues. Germline V lookup: CDR1 SGHKS, CDR2 YYEKEE (reference sequence). V lost 2 bases to trimming and J lost 3 bases, with 7 bases between them. This CDR3 is CASSFRQTDTQYF. The DNA of the CDR3 is TGTGCCAGCAGCTTCAGACAGACAGATACGCAGTATTTT.

V is TRBV5-1 and J is TRBJ2-1, with 8 bases lining up with TRBD2. The CDR3 is made up of 17 amino acids. Germline values: CDR1 SGHRS, CDR2 YFSETQ. V gave up 4 bases and J gave up 5 bases; unmatched junction bases: 14. The chain's CDR3 is CASSPLQLSGRNNEQFF. The CDR3 DNA sequence: TGCGCCAGCAGCCCACTCCAGTTGAGCGGGAGAAACAATGAGCAGTTCTTC.

The chain recombines TRBV6-5 with TRBJ2-7; 8 positions match TRBD2. Germline-derived CDR1 and CDR2 are MNHEY and SVGAGI. The CDR3 is made up of 15 amino acids. J gave up 2 bases and V 6 bases, and 9 bases lay outside the gene matches. CDR3 nucleotides: TGTGCCAGCAGCCCCCGGGGTAGCGGGACCTACGAGCAGTACTTC. Amino acid sequence: CASSPRGSGTYEQYF.

The genes are TRBV15 and TRBJ1-2, with D perhaps TRBD1 (6 bases). The germline V gene encodes CDR1 LNHNV and CDR2 YYDKDF (reference sequence). The germline V and J ends were trimmed by 0 bases and 6 bases, with 11 bases remaining between them. The CDR3 has 14 residues. CDR3 DNA sequence: TGTGCCACCAGCAGAGATTTGGGGGCGGATGGCTACACCTTC. This sequence encodes CATSRDLGADGYTF.

CDR3 sequence (DNA): TGTGCCAGTAGTGCCGGGACAGGGGACTTCTATGGCTACACCTTC. Its protein is CASSAGTGDFYGYTF. This sequence joins TRBV19 and TRBJ1-2; 10 bases are shared with TRBD1. Per germline, CDR1 LNHDA and CDR2 SQIVND (reference sequence). The CDR3 covers 15 residues. V lost 5 bases, J lost 4 bases, and 7 bases stayed unmatched.

CDR3: CASSRPNRIYEQYF. Written as DNA, the CDR3 is TGTGCCAGCAGCCGCCCGAACAGGATCTACGAGCAGTACTTC. This chain uses TRBV3-1 (or the pseudogene TRBV3-2) with TRBJ2-7, with D tentatively TRBD1 (5 bases). CDR1 LGHDT and CDR2 YNNKEL come from the germline V gene (reference sequence). Trimming took off 4 bases at V and 3 bases at J, with 13 bases between the two ends. This CDR3 contains 14 residues.

V gene TRBV3-1 (or the pseudogene TRBV3-2) combines with J gene TRBJ1-2; the D gene is possibly TRBD1 (6 bases). The CDR3 runs 16 residues. Germline V gives CDR1 LGHDT, CDR2 YNNKEL (reference sequence). With 4 bases removed from V and 8 bases from J, the gap between germline ends came to 23 bases. CDR3 DNA sequence: TGTGCCAGCAGCCCCTACACGGGAAGACAAGGGGGAGGCTACACCTTC. This translates into CASSPYTGRQGGGYTF.

This chain uses TRBV19 with TRBJ2-3; 8 bases are a match to TRBD1. V dropped 6 bases and J dropped 4; count of bases not matched to a gene: 3. The germline CDR1 and CDR2 sequences are LNHDA and SQIVND (reference sequence). The CDR3 sequence is 13 residues long. CDR3 nucleotides: TGTGCCAGTAGGGGACAGGATTCAGATACGCAGTATTTT. Translated, it gives CASRGQDSDTQYF.

The V gene is TRBV5-4, the J gene TRBJ2-5; 7 nucleotides agree with TRBD2. The CDR3 is made up of 11 amino acids. Germline V gene sequence: CDR1 SGHNT, CDR2 YYREEE (reference sequence). CDR3 bases: TGTACCTATCTAGCGGAAGAGACCCAGTACTTC. It translates to CTYLAEETQYF.

This clone showed up just once. The chain employs TRBV6-2 or TRBV6-3 and TRBJ1-4; 10 bases align to TRBD1. V trimming: 4 bases; J trimming: 5 bases; junction bases outside the gene matches: 7. This CDR3 region has 16 residues. Germline CDR1 reads MNHEY; CDR2 reads SVGEGT. CDR3 residues: CASSSDRGGRNEKLFF. The CDR3 region has the DNA TGTGCCAGCAGTTCGGACAGGGGGGGAAGAAATGAAAAACTGTTTTTT.

The chain combines TRBV5-6 with TRBJ1-2; TRBD1 might be the D (6 bases). The germline V gene encodes CDR1 SGHDT and CDR2 YYEEEE. The CDR3 loop spans 15 amino acids. V shed 1 base and J shed 4 bases, with 14 bases lying between them. CDR3 DNA: TGTGCCAGCAGCTTGCCAGGTTCAGGGGTCTATGGCTACACCTTC. Its protein is CASSLPGSGVYGYTF.

The chain couples TRBV5-6 to TRBJ1-2; TRBD1 might be the D (6 bases). The CDR3 contains 14 residues. The V gene's germline CDR1 is SGHDT and CDR2 YYEEEE. Trimming took 3 bases from V and 6 from J, leaving 15 bases between them. CDR3 nucleotides: TGTGCCAGCAGCTATGGGGGCAGGGACAATGGCTACACCTTC. Encoded protein: CASSYGGRDNGYTF.

This clone was observed a single time. CDR3 region: CASSSGLAGGYHEQYF. CDR3 coding DNA: TGCGCCAGCAGCTCCGGACTAGCGGGAGGTTATCACGAGCAGTACTTC. This sequence joins TRBV5-1 and TRBJ2-7, with TRBD2 matching over 14 bases. Germline trimming cut 3 bases from V and 5 bases from J; bases unmatched to any gene: 7. Germline CDR1 SGHRS, CDR2 YFSETQ. CDR3 length: 16 amino acids.

This clone was seen only a few times. The gene calls are TRBV25-1 and TRBJ1-2; D uncertain. CDR1 is MGHDK, CDR2 SYGVNS, per germline. The CDR3 totals 15 residues. Trimming left V 1 base short and J 1 base short, with 10 bases between. The CDR3 is CASSELGRDNYGYTF. CDR3 nucleotide sequence: TGTGCCAGCAGTGAATTGGGCCGTGATAACTATGGCTACACCTTC.

The rearrangement joins TRBV19 to TRBJ1-2; D unresolved. The CDR3 loop spans 15 amino acids. V gave up 5 bases and J gave up 4 bases, with 17 bases separating them. In germline, CDR1 is LNHDA, CDR2 SQIVND (reference sequence). The CDR3 reads CASSADRDRVYGYTF. The CDR3 DNA reads TGTGCCAGTAGTGCAGACCGGGATAGAGTCTATGGCTACACCTTC.

This chain joins TRBV6-2 or TRBV6-3 and TRBJ1-2, with D perhaps TRBD1 (6 bases). Germline V gene lookup returns CDR1 MNHEY and CDR2 SVGEGT. The CDR3 contains 16 residues. The germline V and J ends were trimmed by 2 bases and 5 bases, with 18 bases remaining between them. The CDR3 reads CASSYVSAGARYGYTF. The CDR3 DNA reads as TGTGCCAGCAGTTACGTGAGCGCAGGGGCGCGGTATGGCTACACCTTC.

The V and J genes are TRBV5-1 and TRBJ1-3, with D unclear. Trimming shortened V by 0 bases and J by 0 bases, and 7 bases separated the two germline ends. This CDR3 has 15 residues. Looked up from germline, CDR1 is SGHRS and CDR2 is YFSETQ. CDR3 amino acids: CASSLDPSSGNTIYF. The CDR3 DNA follows: TGCGCCAGCAGCTTGGATCCGAGCTCTGGAAACACCATATATTTT. Using reference TRBV5-1 and TRBJ1-3 for the parts outside the CDR3, the full variable domain is KAGVTQTPRYLIKTRGQQVTLSCSPISGHRSVSWYQQTPGQGLQFLFEYFSETQRNKGNFPGRFSGRQFSNSRSEMNVSTLELGDSALYLCASSLDPSSGNTIYFGEGSWLTVV.

The chain recombines TRBV29-1 with TRBJ1-1, with a tentative D call TRBD1 (5 bases). Trimming left V 4 bases short and J 8 bases short, with 14 bases between. CDR3 length equals 12 residues. Per germline, CDR1 SQVTM and CDR2 ANQGSEA. The DNA for the CDR3 is TGCAGCGTTGGGGGAGGGGCTGGGGAAGCTTTCTTT. It yields the protein CSVGGGAGEAFF.